The TCR beta chain described here comes from a study of long-term antiretroviral therapy in people with HIV. Study summary: A decade or so separates the oldest specimens from the later 2015 immediate-ART recommendation.

As for this clone: Its antigen remains unknown.

Regarding the study as a whole: Older ART regimens were possibly in use when the blood was collected between about 2003 and 2017. In samples taken after ART, diversity increased but remained below transplant donor control levels.

Survey-level immunoSEQ v3.0 assays were run. Clones were read by immunoSEQ multiplex PCR, and TCRdb kept only the in-frame ones, dropping some. Here the sample spans 25,000 to 30,000 clones, roughly 80% being singletons. V dropped 5 bases and J dropped 5 bases, with 18 bases sitting between them. Germline values: CDR1 MGHRA, CDR2 YSYEKL. The CDR3 is 15 residues long. Sequences were derived from unsorted PBMCs, sampled 2.9 years after starting antiretroviral therapy. This chain connects TRBV4-1 to TRBJ1-1; D remains unclear. The clonotype originates from a man aged 50-60 years with HIV. The CDR3 region has the DNA TGCGCCAGCAGCTCAGAGGCGCTTATGGAGACTGAAGCTTTCTTT. Its protein is CASSSEALMETEAFF.